These 20 T cell receptor beta chains were all obtained from the same sample, sequenced in a study of shared clonotypes between healthy human individuals. TCRdb's copy holds only in-frame clones and misses some; the assay was immunoSEQ multiplex PCR. The sample records about 690,000 clones, about 90% being singletons. Sequenced: memory CD8+ T cells from PBMCs. The subset here: CD45RO+ cells pooled with CCR7-negative TemRA cells. These TCRs come from a young man in good health. Some clones in this sample may be carry-over from other donors' samples.

V gene TRBV9 combines with J gene TRBJ2-7; either TRBD1 or TRBD2 may supply D (5 bases each). This CDR3 spans 16 amino acids. Germline CDR1 is SGDLS and CDR2 is YYNGEE. The V and J ends lost 0 bases and 10 bases respectively, with 23 bases between them. Here the CDR3 DNA reads TGTGCCAGCAGCGTAGCTCGATCGGCGGAAGGGACGAACCAGTACTTC. It is translated as CASSVARSAEGTNQYF.

The V and J genes are TRBV7-2 and TRBJ1-2, with D possibly matching TRBD1 (6 bases). Germline lookup yields CDR1 SGHTA and CDR2 FQGNSA. V was shortened by 1 base and J by 4 bases, with 13 bases between the two germline ends. This CDR3 is 15 amino acids long. The CDR3 DNA reads TGTGCCAGCAGCTTAGAGAGGGGGGCAGCCTATGGCTACACCTTC. Translated, it gives CASSLERGAAYGYTF.

V and J are TRBV30 and TRBJ2-1; maybe TRBD1 (6 bases). Germline V gene lookup returns CDR1 GTSNPN and CDR2 SVGIG (reference sequence). The CDR3 is 15 residues long. V gave up 2 bases and J gave up 4 bases, with 15 bases separating them. CDR3 DNA: TGTGCCTGGAGTTTCCAGGGGACATTATACAATGAGCAGTTCTTC. Protein sequence: CAWSFQGTLYNEQFF.

V usage is TRBV27 and J usage is TRBJ2-7, with D maybe TRBD2 (6 bases). Trimming took 8 bases from V and 3 from J, leaving 14 bases between them. The germline V gene has CDR1 MNHEY and CDR2 SMNVEV (reference sequence). The CDR3 spans 13 residues. The CDR3 region has the DNA TGTGCCAGCGGACTACAAGGCTTCTACGAGCAGTACTTC. As protein: CASGLQGFYEQYF.

The chain uses TRBV28 and TRBJ1-4; D is perhaps TRBD1 (5 bases). The germline V gene has CDR1 MDHEN and CDR2 SYDVKM. The CDR3 sequence is 12 residues long. Between the trimmed V and J ends, which lost 11 bases and 5 bases, there was a span of 12 bases. DNA for the CDR3: TGTGCCGGCCAACGGGGGAATGAAAAACTGTTTTTT. Its protein product is CAGQRGNEKLFF.

This clone came up once. The rearrangement joins TRBV4-1 to TRBJ1-4, with D uncertain. The CDR3 has 16 amino acids. CDR1 and CDR2 (germline): MGHRA, YSYEKL. With 2 bases removed from V and 0 bases from J, the gap between germline ends came to 10 bases. CDR3 in amino acids: CASSQRSRTTNEKLFF. The CDR3 DNA reads TGCGCCAGCAGCCAACGATCTCGGACAACTAATGAAAAACTGTTTTTT.

This rearrangement joins TRBV7-2 to TRBJ2-4; TRBD2 aligns across 7 bases. V trimming: 0 bases; J trimming: 6 bases; junction bases outside the gene matches: 5. Germline assignment: CDR1 SGHTA and CDR2 FQGNSA. This CDR3 region has 15 residues. DNA for the CDR3: TGTGCCAGCAGCTTAGCGCGGGAGAGGGTAAACATTCAGTACTTC. As protein: CASSLARERVNIQYF.

V is TRBV30 and J is TRBJ2-7; D gene uncertain. Germline CDR1 GTSNPN, CDR2 SVGIG (reference sequence). The germline V and J ends were trimmed by 0 bases and 2 bases, with 5 bases remaining between them. This CDR3 is built from 12 residues. The CDR3 is CAWSVRAYEQYF. CDR3 DNA sequence: TGTGCCTGGAGTGTAAGAGCCTACGAGCAGTACTTC.

The CDR3 coding sequence is TGTGCCAGCAGTTTAATCGGGACTAGCGGGAGTCGAGCAGATACGCAGTATTTT. Protein sequence: CASSLIGTSGSRADTQYF. This chain links TRBV27 with TRBJ2-3, with 14 bases matching TRBD2. Germline assignment: CDR1 MNHEY and CDR2 SMNVEV (reference sequence). V was pared by 2 bases and J by 4 bases, with 8 bases of the junction left unmatched. This CDR3 has 18 residues.

The gene calls are TRBV5-1 and TRBJ2-5; weak D call: TRBD1 (5 bases). CDR1 and CDR2 from the germline V gene are SGHRS and YFSETQ. The CDR3 is 16 residues long. V lost 5 bases to trimming and J lost 5 bases, with 22 bases between them. The CDR3 sequence is CASRGKGLGILETQYF. The DNA of the CDR3 is TGCGCCAGCAGAGGGAAGGGGCTCGGTATTTTGGAGACCCAGTACTTC.

This chain uses TRBV10-3 with TRBJ2-7; no clear D. The CDR3 runs 13 residues. Deletions cut 5 bases from V and 4 bases from J, with 12 bases between. Germline CDR1 reads ENHRY; CDR2 reads SYGVKD. The CDR3 region has the DNA TGTGCCATCAGTTCGGCCTCAATTTACGAGCAGTACTTC. Protein sequence: CAISSASIYEQYF.

The V gene is TRBV9, the J gene TRBJ2-1; TRBD2 matches at 9 bases. V shed 3 bases, J shed 9 bases, and the junction held 7 bases outside the gene matches. Germline lookup yields CDR1 SGDLS and CDR2 YYNGEE. CDR3 size: 14 residues. The CDR3 sequence: CASSASGDDGEQFF. The CDR3 DNA reads as TGTGCCAGCAGCGCTAGCGGGGACGACGGTGAGCAGTTCTTC.

V usage is TRBV4-1 and J usage is TRBJ1-3, with D perhaps matching TRBD1 (5 bases). Germline V gene sequence: CDR1 MGHRA, CDR2 YSYEKL. V was trimmed by 3 bases and J by 3 bases, leaving 21 bases between them. This CDR3 spans 18 amino acids. The CDR3 DNA reads TGCGCCAGCAGCCAGATACCTGGGGCCTCAACCTATGGAAACACCATATATTTT. This sequence encodes CASSQIPGASTYGNTIYF.

V and J are TRBV6-5 and TRBJ2-1, with 8 positions matching TRBD1. The trim removed 2 bases at V and 4 bases at J, leaving 7 bases unmatched. CDR3 size: 16 residues. Germline CDR1 reads MNHEY; CDR2 reads SVGAGI. CDR3 sequence (DNA): TGTGCCAGCAGTTACGAACGGGACAGGCATTACAATGAGCAGTTCTTC. Residues: CASSYERDRHYNEQFF.

Written as DNA, the CDR3 is TGTGCCAGCAGTGAACATGTAGAAGGGTTCAACACTGAAGCTTTCTTT. Amino acids: CASSEHVEGFNTEAFF. The gene calls are TRBV6-1 and TRBJ1-1; D not certain. Per germline, CDR1 MNHNS and CDR2 SASEGT. The CDR3 has 16 residues. V lost 2 bases, J lost 2 bases, and 15 bases lay in between.

This sequence joins TRBV4-1 and TRBJ1-5; D not resolved. The CDR3 consists of 13 residues. Deletions cut 0 bases from V and 5 bases from J, with 5 bases between. Germline values: CDR1 MGHRA, CDR2 YSYEKL. CDR3 nucleotides: TGCGCCAGCAGCCAAGACGGGCATCAGCCCCAGCATTTT. It encodes CASSQDGHQPQHF.

The CDR3 DNA reads as TGTGCCAGCAGCCCCGCGGGTTCTGGAAACACCATATATTTT. It codes for CASSPAGSGNTIYF. The chain joins TRBV7-2 to TRBJ1-3; D is unclear. V lost 5 bases to trimming and J lost 1 base, with 9 bases between them. The CDR3 is made up of 14 amino acids. The germline CDR1 and CDR2 sequences are SGHTA and FQGNSA.

The chain couples TRBV18 to TRBJ2-1; no definite D call. V was cut by 3 bases and J by 0 bases, with 12 bases left in between. Germline V gene sequence: CDR1 KGHSH, CDR2 LQKENI. The CDR3 is 16 residues long. The CDR3 DNA reads TGTGCCAGCTCACCTTACCAGGCTGCCTCCTACAATGAGCAGTTCTTC. Its protein is CASSPYQAASYNEQFF.

This rearrangement joins TRBV7-9 to TRBJ1-4; D gene uncertain. The CDR3 loop spans 14 amino acids. The germline V gene encodes CDR1 SEHNR and CDR2 FQNEAQ (reference sequence). Trimming stripped 4 bases from V and 4 bases from J, with 10 bases between. CDR3 amino acids: CASSSPDRNEKLFF. In DNA, the CDR3 is TGTGCCAGCAGCTCCCCGGATCGTAATGAAAAACTGTTTTTT.

The J gene is TRBJ1-4, the V gene TRBV13; 9 bases agree with TRBD1. This CDR3 contains 13 residues. Trimming removed 6 bases from V and 8 bases from J; junction bases left unmatched: 4. Per the germline V gene, CDR1 is PRHDT and CDR2 is FYEKMQ (reference sequence). CDR3 protein: CASSRQGEEKLFF. CDR3 DNA: TGTGCCAGCAGTAGACAGGGGGAAGAAAAACTGTTTTTT.